Below, 30 T cell receptor beta chains from the same sample are listed, as sequenced in a study of spatial heterogeneity in lung cancer. Their antigens are not known. The time point denotes: sample taken at primary tumor resection. Study-wide results and limits: It was found that expanded intratumoral alpha and beta TCR counts tracked tumor mutation counts.

One entry per CDR3 protein, called by TCRdb with MiXCR from the 5' RACE reads. This sample has about 1,600 distinct CDR3 sequences, with roughly a fifth found just once. The source was lung tumor tissue, collected at surgery. Receptors were obtained from a male donor with early-stage non-small cell lung cancer.

This clonotype is classed as medium-sized (0.01 to 0.1%). In a library made to pick up alpha chains, this beta chain is a stray read with a size that means little. This chain links TRBV12-3 or TRBV12-4 with TRBJ1-5, with D perhaps TRBD1 (6 bases). The length of the CDR3 is 15 residues. V lost 1 base to trimming and J lost 5 bases, with 12 bases between them. CDR3 sequence reads: CASSLDDWTDQPQHF. CDR3 bases: TGTGCCAGCAGTTTAGATGACTGGACAGATCAGCCCCAGCATTTT.

This clonotype counts as medium-sized (0.01 to 0.1%). Within a library made for alpha chains, this beta chain is off target, and its count is uninformative. This chain links TRBV2 with TRBJ1-2; 9 bases align to TRBD1. The CDR3 loop spans 14 amino acids. The germline V gene has CDR1 SNHLY and CDR2 FYNNEI. V lost 6 bases, J lost 7 bases, and 9 bases stayed unmatched. The CDR3 DNA reads as TGTGCCAGCAGGCCCGACAGGGGGGGCTCTGGCTACACCTTC. Translation gives CASRPDRGGSGYTF.

Concerning this clonotype: The size of this beta chain means little, since it is a stray read in a library made for alpha chains. The rearrangement uses TRBV19 and TRBJ2-1; TRBD1 might be the D (6 bases). CDR3 size: 16 residues. CDR1 and CDR2 (germline): LNHDA, SQIVND (reference sequence). V was clipped by 0 bases and J by 1 base, with 10 bases between them. The CDR3 region is CASSIDTGMSYNEQFF. The CDR3 region has the DNA TGTGCCAGTAGTATAGATACAGGGATGTCCTACAATGAGCAGTTCTTC.

By frequency in the sample, this clonotype is medium-sized. The library was designed around alpha chains, so this beta chain is a stray read whose abundance carries little weight. The chain employs TRBV6-5 and TRBJ2-7; 11 positions match TRBD2. CDR3 size: 19 residues. Germline values: CDR1 MNHEY, CDR2 SVGAGI. V shed 1 base and J 3 bases; nucleotides not matched to a gene: 14. CDR3: CASSYWALAGEGSHYEQYF. CDR3 nucleotide sequence: TGTGCCAGCAGTTACTGGGCACTAGCGGGAGAGGGGTCCCACTACGAGCAGTACTTC.

By sample share, this clonotype is medium-sized. This beta chain is an unintended read in a library built for alpha chains; its size means little. This chain uses TRBV3-1 with TRBJ2-1; 9 bases map to TRBD2. Germline lookup yields CDR1 LGHDT and CDR2 YNNKEL (reference sequence). The CDR3 is made up of 13 amino acids. The junction had 7 bases not matched to a gene; V was cut back by 1 base and J by 15 bases. CDR3 amino acids: CASSQGLAGAGFF. The CDR3 DNA is TGTGCCAGCAGCCAAGGGTTAGCGGGGGCGGGGTTCTTC.

Notes on this clonotype: This beta chain is a stray sequence in a library constructed for alpha chains; its clone size is not meaningful. The V and J genes are TRBV6-5 and TRBJ1-2, with 7 bases aligning to TRBD1. V dropped 7 bases and J dropped 1; count of bases not matched to a gene: 3. Germline CDR1 and CDR2: MNHEY and SVGAGI. The CDR3 totals 13 residues. The chain's CDR3 is CASTDRVNYGYTF. The CDR3 DNA reads as TGTGCCAGCACCGACAGGGTTAACTATGGCTACACCTTC.

This clonotype qualifies as medium-sized. Found in a library prepared for alpha chains, this beta chain is an off-target read, and its abundance has little meaning. The chain uses TRBV24-1 and TRBJ2-1, with no clear D. In germline, CDR1 is KGHDR, CDR2 SFDVKD. The germline V and J ends were trimmed by 5 bases and 0 bases, with 10 bases remaining between them. This CDR3 has 15 amino acids. The CDR3 loop reads CATSGATGSYNEQFF. CDR3 DNA sequence: TGTGCCACCAGTGGCGCTACGGGCTCCTACAATGAGCAGTTCTTC.

By share of the sample, this clonotype is medium-sized. This beta chain appears as a stray read in a library generated for alpha chains; its size is not informative. The chain couples TRBV20-1 to TRBJ1-1; D not resolved. CDR3 length: 16 residues. The V end lost 0 bases, the J end lost 4 bases, and 18 bases lay between the germline ends. Germline V gene lookup returns CDR1 DFQATT and CDR2 SNEGSKA (reference sequence). The CDR3 sequence: CSARDRRASTGTEAFF. Written as DNA, the CDR3 is TGCAGTGCTAGAGATAGAAGGGCCAGCACCGGCACTGAAGCTTTCTTT.

In its sample, this clonotype is medium-sized. Since the library was made to target alpha chains, this beta chain is a stray read and its abundance is not meaningful. In DNA, the CDR3 is TGTGCCAGCAGCACCCCCCGGGGCAACACTGAAGCTTTCTTT. Its translation is CASSTPRGNTEAFF. The chain is built from TRBV5-6 and TRBJ1-1; D perhaps matches TRBD1 (5 bases). Germline assignment: CDR1 SGHDT and CDR2 YYEEEE. There are 14 residues in the CDR3. Trimming pared 4 bases from V and 2 bases from J, leaving 12 bases between.

Within the sample, this clonotype is medium-sized. This beta chain turned up in a library designed for alpha chains; as an off-target read, its abundance says little. This sequence joins TRBV6-6 and TRBJ2-3; TRBD2 agrees at 8 bases. CDR1 MNHNY and CDR2 SVGAGI come from the germline V gene (reference sequence). The length of the CDR3 is 17 residues. The ends lost 2 bases at V and 1 base at J; junction bases unmatched: 8. CDR3 nucleotides: TGTGCCAGCAGTTACAGCAGCGGGGGCGGCGGCACAGATACGCAGTATTTT. This sequence encodes CASSYSSGGGGTDTQYF.

This clonotype was seen a handful of times. The library was designed around alpha chains, so this beta chain is a stray read whose abundance carries little weight. CDR3 coding DNA: TGTGCCAGCAGTCAACAGGGCGGGGAGACCCAGTACTTC. Amino acids: CASSQQGGETQYF. This chain joins TRBV25-1 and TRBJ2-5; D is possibly TRBD1 (6 bases). The CDR3 contains 13 residues. Deletions cut 5 bases from V and 5 bases from J, with 12 bases between. CDR1 MGHDK and CDR2 SYGVNS come from the germline V gene.

About this clonotype: Being off target in a library aimed at alpha chains, this beta chain has a size of little meaning. This chain connects TRBV7-8 to TRBJ2-7; D remains ambiguous. Trimming pared 1 base from V and 3 bases from J, leaving 7 bases between. Germline V gene sequence: CDR1 SGHVS, CDR2 FQNEAQ. The CDR3 has 13 amino acids. CDR3 coding DNA: TGTGCCAGCAGCTTAGGTCAGATCTACGAGCAGTACGTC. Protein sequence: CASSLGQIYEQYV.

In this sample, this clonotype is medium-sized. This beta chain lies outside the target of a library built for alpha chains; its clone size means little. This sequence joins TRBV11-3 and TRBJ1-1; TRBD1 might be the D (6 bases). CDR3 length: 14 amino acids. V gave up 3 bases and J gave up 1 base, with 9 bases separating them. Germline V gene lookup returns CDR1 SGHNT and CDR2 YENEEA. CDR3 sequence: CASSLGGPNTEAFF. Written as DNA, the CDR3 is TGTGCCAGCAGCTTGGGGGGGCCGAACACTGAAGCTTTCTTT.

Comments on this clonotype: This beta chain is an off-target read within a library intended for alpha chains, so its frequency means little. V usage is TRBV3-1 and J usage is TRBJ2-3, with a possible D match to TRBD1 (5 bases). Germline V lookup: CDR1 LGHDT, CDR2 YNNKEL (reference sequence). The CDR3 extends over 17 amino acids. V was cut by 1 base and J by 2 bases, with 16 bases left in between. CDR3 sequence: CASSQGTRVDSTDTQYF. CDR3 in DNA: TGTGCCAGCAGCCAAGGTACCAGGGTAGATTCCACAGATACGCAGTATTTT.

Remarks on this clonotype: An end of the junction differs from the germline gene, which may be a read error. A library prepared for alpha chains yielded this beta chain as an off-target read; its size is of little meaning. The chain couples TRBV11-2 to TRBJ1-5; perhaps TRBD1 as D (6 bases). The CDR3 totals 20 residues. Looked up from germline, CDR1 is SGHAT and CDR2 is FQNNGV. The CDR3 sequence is CASHSWLSVQGNLSEQPQHF. The CDR3 DNA follows: TGTGCCAGCCATTCTTGGTTATCAGTGCAGGGGAACCTCTCGGAGCAGCCCCAGCACTTT.

In its sample, this clonotype ranks as medium-sized. Little can be read into the size of this beta chain, an off-target read in a library designed for alpha chains. The rearrangement joins TRBV11-2 to TRBJ2-7, with 7 bases lining up with TRBD1. This CDR3 region has 15 residues. The V segment lost 2 bases and the J segment 5 bases; nucleotides outside the gene matches: 9. Germline loops: CDR1 SGHAT, CDR2 FQNNGV. Here the CDR3 reads CASSLWVDRANEQYV. CDR3 in DNA: TGTGCCAGCAGCTTATGGGTCGACAGGGCAAACGAGCAGTACGTC.

This clonotype came up a few times. The library was built for alpha chains, so this beta chain is an off-target read and its size means little. The chain links TRBV9 to TRBJ2-3; TRBD2 is a possible D gene (6 bases). Trimming pared 3 bases from V and 0 bases from J, leaving 17 bases between. The length of the CDR3 is 17 residues. Germline V gene lookup returns CDR1 SGDLS and CDR2 YYNGEE. In DNA form, the CDR3 reads TGTGCCAGCAGCGCCACCCCCGGAGGGACCAGCACAGATACGCAGTATTTT. Translated, it gives CASSATPGGTSTDTQYF.

With regard to this clonotype: This beta chain slipped into a library made for alpha chains as a stray read, so its size is not meaningful. This chain uses TRBV3-1 with TRBJ1-3; no reliable D call. V lost 1 base and J 6 bases, leaving 4 bases between the germline ends. The CDR3 is 12 residues long. Germline assignment: CDR1 LGHDT and CDR2 YNNKEL (reference sequence). The CDR3 coding sequence is TGTGCCAGCAGCCAAGTTCTAAACACCATATATTTT. Translation gives CASSQVLNTIYF.

This clonotype was recorded a few times. Since the library was made to target alpha chains, this beta chain is a stray read and its abundance is not meaningful. The genes are TRBV12-3 or TRBV12-4 and TRBJ2-2; TRBD1 or TRBD2 may be the D gene (6 bases each). This CDR3 has 17 residues. V was shortened by 6 bases and J by 6 bases, with 23 bases between the two germline ends. This CDR3 is CASSPRGHREVAGELFF. CDR3 nucleotides: TGTGCCAGCAGCCCCCGAGGCCACAGGGAGGTTGCCGGGGAGCTGTTTTTT.

This clonotype is judged large. This beta chain was picked up by a library intended for alpha chains and is off target, so its count carries little meaning. This chain connects TRBV5-4 to TRBJ1-1; a weak D match, TRBD1 (5 bases). V shed 0 bases and J shed 12 bases, with 12 bases lying between them. CDR1 and CDR2 from the germline V gene are SGHNT and YYREEE (reference sequence). The CDR3 has 12 residues. CDR3 amino acids: CASSLEGQGTFF. For the CDR3, the DNA is TGTGCCAGCAGCTTGGAGGGGCAGGGAACTTTCTTT.

This clonotype is termed medium-sized. Being off target in a library aimed at alpha chains, this beta chain has a size of little meaning. For the CDR3, the DNA is TGTGCCAGCAGCCAAGATCGCCATCATGAGCAGTTCTTC. Translated: CASSQDRHHEQFF. The chain joins TRBV14 to TRBJ2-1; D gene uncertain. The CDR3 length is 13 residues. Germline V gives CDR1 SGHDN, CDR2 FVKESK. V gave up 0 bases and J gave up 8 bases, with 8 bases separating them.

With respect to this clonotype: This beta chain lies outside the target of a library built for alpha chains; its clone size means little. This sequence joins TRBV28 and TRBJ2-1; 12 nucleotides align to TRBD1. CDR1 MDHEN and CDR2 SYDVKM come from the germline V gene. This CDR3 has 14 amino acids. The V gene end was trimmed by 5 bases and the J gene end by 10 bases; junction bases not matched to a gene: 6. Written as DNA, the CDR3 is TGTGCCAGCAGTCCGGGACAGGGGGCATTGGAGCAGTTCTTC. Protein product: CASSPGQGALEQFF.

In the case of this clonotype: This beta chain slipped into a library made for alpha chains as a stray read, so its size is not meaningful. The chain has TRBV6-5 and TRBJ1-3; D is unresolved. CDR3 length: 16 amino acids. With 5 bases removed from V and 7 bases from J, the gap between germline ends came to 21 bases. Germline V gene lookup returns CDR1 MNHEY and CDR2 SVGAGI. For the CDR3, the DNA is TGTGCCAGCAGTGTTGTAAGGGCCTCAAGGTCGAACACCATATATTTT. This translates into CASSVVRASRSNTIYF.

Details on this clonotype: A library prepared for alpha chains yielded this beta chain as an off-target read; its size is of little meaning. V gene TRBV10-2 combines with J gene TRBJ1-1, with TRBD1 matching over 8 bases. V lost 9 bases and J lost 5; bases outside the gene matches: 2. This CDR3 contains 11 residues. The germline V gene encodes CDR1 WSHSY and CDR2 SAAADI. Written as DNA, the CDR3 is TGCGCCAGGGACAGGGCGACTGAAGCTTTCTTT. This encodes CARDRATEAFF.

This clonotype is termed medium-sized. The library was built for alpha chains, so this beta chain is an off-target read and its size means little. The V call is TRBV6-5, the J call TRBJ2-2, with D possibly being TRBD1 or TRBD2 (5 bases each). Germline CDR1 is MNHEY and CDR2 is SVGAGI. The CDR3 is 12 amino acids. V was shortened by 11 bases and J by 8 bases, with 15 bases between the two germline ends. The CDR3 region is CASNGGTGELFF. The CDR3 DNA follows: TGTGCCTCGAATGGGGGAACAGGGGAGCTGTTTTTT.

This clonotype qualifies as large. This beta chain is off target for a library built for alpha chains, so its abundance means little. The gene calls are TRBV2 and TRBJ2-3, with TRBD1 matching over 7 bases. V gave up 4 bases and J gave up 0 bases; unmatched junction bases: 4. In germline, CDR1 is SNHLY, CDR2 FYNNEI. The CDR3 runs 15 residues. CDR3 DNA: TGTGCCAGCAGTGGGGGGACAGCTAGCACAGATACGCAGTATTTT. Protein sequence: CASSGGTASTDTQYF.

A remark on this clonotype: At one of its ends the junction is not consistent with the germline gene, which may arise from a read error. Because the library targeted alpha chains, this beta chain is an off-target read whose size means little. This sequence joins TRBV28 and TRBJ1-3, with a weak D call TRBD1 (6 bases). The CDR3 extends over 18 amino acids. In germline, CDR1 is MDHEN, CDR2 SYDVKM. The CDR3 loop is CASSPWYREANSGDTIYF. CDR3 nucleotide sequence: TGTGCCAGCAGCCCTTGGTACAGGGAGGCAAACTCTGGAGACACCATATATTTT.

Concerning this clonotype itself: This beta chain appears as a stray read in a library generated for alpha chains; its size is not informative. The V call is TRBV27, the J call TRBJ2-3, with TRBD2 matching 9 bases. The length of the CDR3 is 15 residues. V trimming: 6 bases; J trimming: 2 bases; junction bases outside the gene matches: 6. Germline V gene data show CDR1 as MNHEY and CDR2 as SMNVEV (reference sequence). CDR3 in amino acids: CASRVAGDPTDTQYF. DNA of the CDR3: TGTGCCAGCAGGGTAGCGGGAGACCCCACAGATACGCAGTATTTT.

This clonotype is classed as medium-sized. As an off-target read in a library built for alpha chains, this beta chain has a frequency of little significance. V and J are TRBV5-1 and TRBJ2-1; 9 bases fit TRBD1. In germline, CDR1 is SGHRS, CDR2 YFSETQ. The CDR3 is 17 amino acids. V lost 0 bases, J lost 7 bases, and 11 bases stayed unmatched. Here the CDR3 reads CASSLEQGAHVGNEQFF. The CDR3 DNA reads TGCGCCAGCAGCTTGGAACAGGGGGCGCATGTGGGGAATGAGCAGTTCTTC.

This clonotype is labeled medium-sized. This beta chain represents an off-target read in a library built for alpha chains; its size is of limited meaning. The CDR3 protein is CASSLKGGSNQPQHF. The DNA of the CDR3 is TGTGCCAGCAGCTTGAAGGGGGGAAGCAATCAGCCCCAGCATTTT. J is TRBJ1-5 and V is TRBV7-9; the D gene is possibly TRBD1 (6 bases). This CDR3 has 15 amino acids. Germline V gene lookup returns CDR1 SEHNR and CDR2 FQNEAQ (reference sequence). The V end was cut by 3 bases, the J end by 1 base, with 10 bases between.